The entry below gives a single TCR beta chain sequence along with its context. These data originate in a study of cytomegalovirus exposure and HLA in healthy donors. The CDR3 has 14 residues. Trimming took 6 bases from V and 0 from J, leaving 12 bases between them. From germline, CDR1 is KGHSH and CDR2 LQKENI. This PCR relied on a set of 60 Vbeta primers and 13 Jbeta primers. Clones were sequenced by immunoSEQ multiplex PCR, and TCRdb holds only the in-frame ones, with some missing. This sample's clone table lists 150,000 or so clones. The TCR comes from a woman aged 55 to 70 in good health and CMV-seronegative. The chain has TRBV18 and TRBJ2-7; tentatively, D is TRBD1 (6 bases). Sequenced input: PBMCs. The CDR3, as DNA: TGTGCCAGCTCGTTAGGACAGAGCTCCTACGAGCAGTACTTC. Translation: CASSLGQSSYEQYF.